Below are 29 T cell receptor beta chains sequenced from a single sample in a study of CD8+ T cells in alopecia areata. Sequencing used cDNA as its template, made by extracting RNA and reverse transcribing it. Method: immunoSEQ multiplex PCR; TCRdb's copy keeps in-frame clones and lacks some. The sample has approximately 98,000 clones, roughly 60% seen once. The sample consisted of CD8+ T cells sorted from blood. The receptors stem from a human donor in good health.

This clone came up once. The chain combines TRBV2 with TRBJ2-7; 7 nucleotides line up with TRBD1. From germline, CDR1 is SNHLY and CDR2 FYNNEI. The CDR3 runs 12 residues. V trimming: 10 bases; J trimming: 5 bases; junction bases outside the gene matches: 8. The chain's CDR3 is CATMTGTHEQYF. Written as DNA, the CDR3 is TGTGCCACCATGACAGGGACCCACGAGCAGTACTTC.

This rearrangement joins TRBV30 to TRBJ2-1; 15 bases agree with TRBD2. The junction had 3 bases not matched to a gene; V was cut back by 5 bases and J by 7 bases. CDR1 GTSNPN and CDR2 SVGIG come from the germline V gene (reference sequence). The CDR3 extends over 14 amino acids. The CDR3 spells CAWAGTSGGNEQFF. The CDR3 DNA sequence: TGTGCCTGGGCCGGGACTAGCGGGGGGAATGAGCAGTTCTTC.

The V and J genes are TRBV7-9 and TRBJ2-5; the match to TRBD1 covers 7 bases. Germline CDR1 and CDR2: SEHNR and FQNEAQ (reference sequence). Germline trimming cut 6 bases from V and 3 bases from J; bases unmatched to any gene: 10. This CDR3 region has 15 residues. The CDR3, as DNA: TGTGCCAGCAGTTATCGGGACAGAAAGGAAGAGACCCAGTACTTC. Translated: CASSYRDRKEETQYF.

This chain joins TRBV20-1 and TRBJ1-1, with D perhaps matching TRBD1 (5 bases). CDR1 DFQATT and CDR2 SNEGSKA come from the germline V gene (reference sequence). Deletions cut 6 bases from V and 7 bases from J, with 9 bases between. This CDR3 is 10 amino acids long. Here the CDR3 reads CSAPQGEAFF. The CDR3 DNA is TGCAGTGCACCGCAGGGTGAAGCTTTCTTT.

The chain links TRBV2 to TRBJ2-1; D gene ambiguous. The CDR3 is made up of 9 amino acids. The germline V gene encodes CDR1 SNHLY and CDR2 FYNNEI. V lost 3 bases to trimming and J lost 15 bases, with 6 bases between them. Here the CDR3 reads CASSDLGFF. DNA for the CDR3: TGTGCCAGCAGTGATTTAGGGTTCTTC.

The V and J genes are TRBV27 and TRBJ1-6, with a weak D call TRBD1 (5 bases). CDR1 and CDR2 (germline): MNHEY, SMNVEV (reference sequence). Trimming took off 3 bases at V and 11 bases at J, with 11 bases between the two ends. The CDR3 runs to 13 residues. The CDR3 here is CASSLGGLAPLHF. CDR3 bases: TGTGCCAGCAGTTTGGGGGGGTTAGCACCCCTCCACTTT.

CDR3 loop: CAWGPVGTEAFF. For the CDR3, the DNA is TGTGCCTGGGGACCAGTGGGCACTGAAGCTTTCTTT. The V gene is TRBV30, the J gene TRBJ1-1; D remains ambiguous. V was clipped by 5 bases and J by 4 bases, with 11 bases between them. CDR1 is GTSNPN, CDR2 SVGIG, per germline (reference sequence). The CDR3 has 12 amino acids.

With regard to this clone: Its ends do not fully match the called genes, so a read error is possible. This chain connects TRBV7-7 to TRBJ2-2, with 9 bases identical to TRBD1. This CDR3 has 16 residues. Germline CDR1 and CDR2: SSHAT and FNYEAQ (reference sequence). CDR3 DNA: TGTGCTAGCAGCTTAGGACAGGGGTCGAACACCGGGGAGCTGTTTTTT. Its protein is CASSLGQGSNTGELFF.

The CDR3: CASRLETGHYEQYF. The CDR3 DNA sequence: TGTGCCAGCAGGCTTGAGACAGGGCACTACGAGCAGTACTTC. This rearrangement joins TRBV6-1 to TRBJ2-7; TRBD1 matches at 7 bases. Germline CDR1 reads MNHNS; CDR2 reads SASEGT. CDR3 size: 14 residues. Unmatched junction bases numbered 8, after V lost 6 bases and J lost 3 bases.

This clone was counted a few times. The rearrangement joins TRBV29-1 to TRBJ2-7, with 8 positions matching TRBD2. Per the germline V gene, CDR1 is SQVTM and CDR2 is ANQGSEA. Unmatched junction bases numbered 5, after V lost 4 bases and J lost 6 bases. CDR3 length: 12 amino acids. The CDR3 DNA reads TGCAGCGTTGGAGCGGGGGCAGGCGAGCAGTACTTC. It codes for CSVGAGAGEQYF.

V and J are TRBV7-9 and TRBJ2-5; a weak D match, TRBD2 (6 bases). Trimming took off 3 bases at V and 3 bases at J, with 8 bases between the two ends. Germline V CDR1 and CDR2: SEHNR, FQNEAQ (reference sequence). The length of the CDR3 is 13 residues. The CDR3 loop reads CASSLGGEETQYF. DNA of the CDR3: TGTGCCAGCAGCTTGGGCGGGGAAGAGACCCAGTACTTC.

The CDR3 loop reads CSVDGVTQETQYF. The DNA for the CDR3 is TGCAGCGTTGATGGGGTTACCCAAGAGACCCAGTACTTC. V and J are TRBV29-1 and TRBJ2-5, with no clear D. Trimming took off 3 bases at V and 1 base at J, with 9 bases between the two ends. The length of the CDR3 is 13 residues. The germline CDR1 and CDR2 sequences are SQVTM and ANQGSEA.

In regard to this clone: Given a much more abundant clone one base away, this may be a read error. The V gene is TRBV7-9, the J gene TRBJ1-1; D is unclear. Germline loops: CDR1 SEHNR, CDR2 FQNEAQ (reference sequence). The CDR3 covers 14 residues. CDR3 amino acids: CSSSLGSMNTEAFF. Here the CDR3 DNA reads TGTTCCAGCAGCTTAGGATCGATGAACACTGAAGCTTTCTTT. Full variable domain (remainder filled in from reference TRBV7-9 and TRBJ1-1): DTGVSQNPRHKITKRGQNVTFRCDPISEHNRLYWYRQTLGQGPEFLTYFQNEAQLEKSRLLSDRFSAERPKGSFSTLEIQRTEQGDSAMYLCSSSLGSMNTEAFFGQGTRLTVV.

The rearrangement joins TRBV7-3 to TRBJ1-1; D is possibly TRBD1 (5 bases). Germline loops: CDR1 SGHTA, CDR2 FQGTGA. The CDR3 covers 13 residues. V was cut by 5 bases and J by 0 bases, with 7 bases left in between. This CDR3 reads CASSEGLNTEAFF. The CDR3, as DNA: TGTGCCAGCAGCGAGGGGTTGAACACTGAAGCTTTCTTT.

The V and J genes are TRBV7-9 and TRBJ2-3, with 8 bases fitting TRBD2. The germline gives CDR1 SEHNR, CDR2 FQNEAQ (reference sequence). The CDR3 length is 16 residues. The junction had 3 bases not matched to a gene; V was cut back by 1 base and J by 0 bases. The CDR3 is CASSLVAGGSTDTQYF. The CDR3 bases are TGTGCCAGCAGCTTAGTCGCGGGGGGAAGCACAGATACGCAGTATTTT. Combining the CDR3 with reference TRBV7-9 and TRBJ2-3 gives the whole variable domain DTGVSQNPRHKITKRGQNVTFRCDPISEHNRLYWYRQTLGQGPEFLTYFQNEAQLEKSRLLSDRFSAERPKGSFSTLEIQRTEQGDSAMYLCASSLVAGGSTDTQYFGPGTRLTVL.

V gene TRBV7-2 combines with J gene TRBJ2-5, with unresolved D. V dropped 6 bases and J dropped 7 bases, with 12 bases sitting between them. Germline CDR1 is SGHTA and CDR2 is FQGNSA. This CDR3 region has 12 residues. CDR3 bases: TGTGCCAGCAGTGACGGGCGAGGGACCCAGTACTTC. Protein product: CASSDGRGTQYF.

This clone turned up a few times. The chain employs TRBV19 and TRBJ1-2; 7 nucleotides align to TRBD1. With V trimmed by 3 bases and J by 3 bases, 4 bases remained unmatched. The CDR3 runs 14 residues. The germline CDR1 and CDR2 sequences are LNHDA and SQIVND (reference sequence). Here the CDR3 reads CASSIAGTDYGYTF. Here the CDR3 DNA reads TGTGCCAGTAGTATCGCAGGGACAGACTATGGCTACACCTTC. Full variable domain (remainder filled in from reference TRBV19 and TRBJ1-2): DGGITQSPKYLFRKEGQNVTLSCEQNLNHDAMYWYRQDPGQGLRLIYYSQIVNDFQKGDIAEGYSVSREKKESFPLTVTSAQKNPTAFYLCASSIAGTDYGYTFGSGTRLTVV.

This rearrangement joins TRBV5-1 to TRBJ1-1, with TRBD1 matching 7 bases. CDR1 SGHRS and CDR2 YFSETQ come from the germline V gene. The CDR3 spans 14 residues. V shed 4 bases and J 5 bases; nucleotides not matched to a gene: 8. This CDR3 reads CASSDPGQRTEAFF. CDR3 DNA: TGCGCCAGCAGCGATCCGGGACAGAGGACTGAAGCTTTCTTT. The whole variable domain, filled in from reference TRBV5-1 and TRBJ1-1, reads KAGVTQTPRYLIKTRGQQVTLSCSPISGHRSVSWYQQTPGQGLQFLFEYFSETQRNKGNFPGRFSGRQFSNSRSEMNVSTLELGDSALYLCASSDPGQRTEAFFGQGTRLTVV.

The genes are TRBV23-1 and TRBJ1-5; no clear D. TRBV23-1 is known as an ORF, though its function is uncertain. V was trimmed by 1 base and J by 5 bases, leaving 15 bases between them. This CDR3 is built from 16 residues. The CDR3 nucleotides are TGCGCCAGCAGTCAATACCCGGGATCCAAGCATCAGCCCCAGCATTTT. This codes for CASSQYPGSKHQPQHF.

J is TRBJ2-5 and V is TRBV7-8; D is unclear. V shed 0 bases and J shed 1 base, with 12 bases lying between them. The germline gives CDR1 SGHVS, CDR2 FQNEAQ. CDR3 length equals 16 residues. CDR3 coding DNA: TGTGCCAGCAGCTTAGCAGGGTGGAGCCTCCAAGAGACCCAGTACTTC. Its protein is CASSLAGWSLQETQYF.

V and J are TRBV7-6 and TRBJ2-1; 11 bases are shared with TRBD2. Losses at the gene ends were 1 base for V and 2 bases for J; bases not matched to a gene: 4. The V gene's germline CDR1 is SGHVS and CDR2 FNYEAQ. The CDR3 length is 17 residues. CDR3 in DNA: TGTGCCAGCAGCTTAGTCGTAGCGGGGGGGACCTACAATGAGCAGTTCTTC. It translates to CASSLVVAGGTYNEQFF.

The chain joins TRBV7-9 to TRBJ1-1; D is ambiguous. With 1 base removed from V and 5 bases from J, the gap between germline ends came to 14 bases. The CDR3 has 15 residues. Per germline, CDR1 SEHNR and CDR2 FQNEAQ (reference sequence). The chain's CDR3 is CASSLERVKRTEAFF. In DNA, the CDR3 is TGTGCCAGCAGCTTAGAGCGAGTTAAACGGACTGAAGCTTTCTTT.

The chain links TRBV7-9 to TRBJ2-5; TRBD2 agrees at 8 bases. V gave up 0 bases and J gave up 5 bases; unmatched junction bases: 5. CDR3 size: 15 residues. Germline V lookup: CDR1 SEHNR, CDR2 FQNEAQ (reference sequence). The CDR3 coding sequence is TGTGCCAGCAGCTTAGCGTCGGGACTAGGGGAGACCCAGTACTTC. It encodes CASSLASGLGETQYF.

This clone turned up a few times. J is TRBJ1-2 and V is TRBV2, with D possibly TRBD1 on 6 matching bases. The CDR3 runs 15 residues. The V end was cut by 3 bases, the J end by 4 bases, with 15 bases between. CDR1 is SNHLY and CDR2 is FYNNEI in the germline V gene. CDR3 protein: CASSDQTGSPYGYTF. CDR3 sequence (DNA): TGTGCCAGCAGTGACCAAACAGGGTCGCCCTATGGCTACACCTTC.

This clone was found a few times. The genes are TRBV4-1 and TRBJ1-6, with unresolved D. Germline V gene sequence: CDR1 MGHRA, CDR2 YSYEKL. The CDR3 consists of 15 residues. Trimming took off 3 bases at V and 7 bases at J, with 13 bases between the two ends. The CDR3 loop is CASSHWTDSNSPLHF. Written as DNA, the CDR3 is TGCGCCAGCAGCCACTGGACGGATTCCAATTCACCCCTCCACTTT.

The V and J genes are TRBV29-1 and TRBJ2-1, with 12 nucleotides matching TRBD2. This CDR3 has 15 residues. Germline V lookup: CDR1 SQVTM, CDR2 ANQGSEA. After removal of 0 bases from V and 7 bases from J, the junction contained 4 bases not matched to a gene. CDR3 nucleotides: TGCAGCGTTGAAGATTACACTAGCGGGGGGAATGAGCAGTTCTTC. Its translation: CSVEDYTSGGNEQFF.

Many counts were recorded for this clone. The chain uses TRBV7-9 and TRBJ1-4; weak D call: TRBD1 (5 bases). CDR3 length equals 14 residues. The V end lost 7 bases, the J end lost 2 bases, and 11 bases lay between the germline ends. Germline V gives CDR1 SEHNR, CDR2 FQNEAQ (reference sequence). The CDR3 is CASMKGQTNEKLFF. CDR3 sequence (DNA): TGTGCCAGCATGAAGGGGCAGACTAATGAAAAACTGTTTTTT.

This clone is a singleton in its sample. This chain connects TRBV13 to TRBJ2-7; D possibly corresponds to TRBD2 (5 bases). Trimming shortened V by 1 base and J by 6 bases, and 13 bases separated the two germline ends. This CDR3 is 14 amino acids long. Germline V lookup: CDR1 PRHDT, CDR2 FYEKMQ (reference sequence). CDR3 bases: TGTGCCAGCAGCTTAGTGGGGATGCGGGTCGAGCAGTACTTC. This gives the protein CASSLVGMRVEQYF.

This clone was detected only a few times. This chain joins TRBV7-9 and TRBJ2-2; D not certain. Germline CDR1 and CDR2: SEHNR and FQNEAQ (reference sequence). The CDR3 consists of 13 residues. Trimming pared 2 bases from V and 7 bases from J, leaving 8 bases between. This CDR3 is CASSLNPGGELFF. The CDR3 bases are TGTGCCAGCAGCTTAAATCCTGGCGGGGAGCTGTTTTTT.